This T cell receptor (beta chain) was recovered during a study of identical twins' blood T cells. V shed 6 bases and J 5 bases; nucleotides not matched to a gene: 9. From germline, CDR1 is SGHTA and CDR2 FQGNSA. This CDR3 comprises 14 residues. Each TCR cDNA library carried sample-specific barcodes on both ends. TCRdb itself ran the 5' RACE reads through MiXCR, one entry per CDR3 protein. The sample shows a few hundred thousand distinct CDR3 sequences, over 25% of them seen only once. The chain is built from TRBV7-2 and TRBJ1-1, with TRBD1 identical over 7 bases. This sequence originates from a woman aged 18 to 55 in good health. The source material was PBMCs. The CDR3 is CASRSTGVRTEAFF. The CDR3 DNA reads TGTGCCAGCAGATCTACAGGGGTTCGAACTGAAGCTTTCTTT.